One sample yielded the 14 T cell receptor beta chains listed below, sequenced in a study of T cells in Graves' hyperthyroidism and ophthalmopathy. There were TCR beta CDR3 regions amplified from RNA transcripts. A first-round RT-PCR of the TCR CDR3 used the HTBI primer set. TCRdb called the multiplex PCR reads again in MiXCR, with one record for every CDR3 protein. The sample lists roughly 580,000 distinct CDR3 sequences, roughly 46% occurring once. Sequenced material: peripheral blood or thyroid tissue (not recorded which). These receptors originate from a woman in her late teens or twenties with Graves' hyperthyroidism.

This clonotype showed up just a few times. V usage is TRBV2 and J usage is TRBJ1-1, with TRBD1 identical over 9 bases. Germline V gene sequence: CDR1 SNHLY, CDR2 FYNNEI. The trim removed 5 bases at V and 0 bases at J, leaving 4 bases unmatched. The CDR3 consists of 15 residues. CDR3 DNA sequence: TGTGCCAGCAGTACGGACAGGGGCCTGAACACTGAAGCTTTCTTT. Translated, it gives CASSTDRGLNTEAFF. The entire variable domain, with the rest obtained from reference TRBV2 and TRBJ1-1, is as follows: EPEVTQTPSHQVTQMGQEVILRCVPISNHLYFYWYRQILGQKVEFLVSFYNNEISEKSEIFDDQFSVERPDGSNFTLKIRSTKLEDSAMYFCASSTDRGLNTEAFFGQGTRLTVV.

Details on this clonotype: The junction does not match germline at one end; this may be a read error. The chain employs TRBV10-3 and TRBJ1-5; tentative D call: TRBD1 (6 bases). In germline, CDR1 is ENHRY, CDR2 SYGVKD. This CDR3 contains 15 residues. CDR3 bases: TGTGCCAGCAGTGCGGCGGGGGCCGGCAATCAGCCCCAGCATTTT. Translating gives CASSAAGAGNQPQHF.

V usage is TRBV25-1 and J usage is TRBJ2-7; D remains ambiguous. Germline V lookup: CDR1 MGHDK, CDR2 SYGVNS. The CDR3 contains 12 residues. The V end lost 6 bases, the J end lost 3 bases, and 9 bases lay between the germline ends. The CDR3 reads CASSHPGYEQYF. The CDR3 nucleotides read TGTGCCAGCAGCCACCCGGGCTACGAGCAGTACTTC.

The V gene is TRBV10-3, the J gene TRBJ2-7; the D gene is possibly TRBD2 (6 bases). V lost 2 bases and J 2 bases, leaving 19 bases between the germline ends. The CDR3 sequence is 17 residues long. Germline CDR1 reads ENHRY; CDR2 reads SYGVKD. The CDR3 nucleotides are TGTGCCATCAGTGAGGGCGTCGGGAGAGTGAGGACCTACGAGCAGTACTTC. This gives the protein CAISEGVGRVRTYEQYF.

The table lists this clonotype with a few counts. CDR3 bases: TGTGCCAGCAGCTTGCGACAGGATGGCTACACCTTC. Protein product: CASSLRQDGYTF. The chain has TRBV7-9 and TRBJ1-2, with D possibly TRBD1 on 6 matching bases. The germline V and J ends were trimmed by 3 bases and 6 bases, with 8 bases remaining between them. Germline CDR1 is SEHNR and CDR2 is FQNEAQ (reference sequence). This CDR3 region has 12 residues. Supplemented by reference TRBV7-9 and TRBJ1-2, the full variable domain reads DTGVSQNPRHKITKRGQNVTFRCDPISEHNRLYWYRQTLGQGPEFLTYFQNEAQLEKSRLLSDRFSAERPKGSFSTLEIQRTEQGDSAMYLCASSLRQDGYTFGSGTRLTVV.

This clonotype was counted a few times. The chain uses TRBV2 and TRBJ1-4; D is ambiguous. This CDR3 contains 15 residues. The V end lost 5 bases, the J end lost 8 bases, and 18 bases lay between the germline ends. Looked up from germline, CDR1 is SNHLY and CDR2 is FYNNEI. CDR3 nucleotides: TGTGCCAGCAGTTACGCGTATGGGTTGGACGAAAAACTGTTTTTT. This sequence encodes CASSYAYGLDEKLFF.

About this clonotype: At one end the junction does not follow the germline gene, possibly because of a read error. The CDR3: CASSSGTVWDF. For the CDR3, the DNA is TGCGCCAGCAGCTCGGGGACGGTCTGGGACTTC. The chain uses TRBV5-1 and TRBJ2-5; D possibly uses TRBD1 or TRBD2 (5 bases each). The CDR3 extends over 11 amino acids. Germline values: CDR1 SGHRS, CDR2 YFSETQ.

This chain uses TRBV25-1 with TRBJ2-2; TRBD2 might be the D (5 bases). From germline, CDR1 is MGHDK and CDR2 SYGVNS. V was pared by 6 bases and J by 4 bases, with 15 bases between. The CDR3 contains 15 residues. CDR3 sequence (DNA): TGTGCCAGCAGCCGGTCCTTCGGAGGCACCGGGGAGCTGTTTTTT. This translates into CASSRSFGGTGELFF.

The chain recombines TRBV2 with TRBJ1-1; weak D call: TRBD1 (5 bases). The CDR3 totals 15 residues. Trimming took 5 bases from V and 0 from J, leaving 13 bases between them. Germline V CDR1 and CDR2: SNHLY, FYNNEI. The CDR3 reads CASSLRQGMNTEAFF. As DNA, the CDR3 is TGTGCCAGCAGTTTGCGCCAGGGAATGAACACTGAAGCTTTCTTT.

J is TRBJ1-6 and V is TRBV25-1; weak D call: TRBD1 (5 bases). Germline CDR1 is MGHDK and CDR2 is SYGVNS. The CDR3 has 16 residues. Trimming cost V 3 bases and J 9 bases, with 18 bases left between them. As DNA, the CDR3 is TGTGCCAGCAGTGATGGGTCCTGGGGCCTTGCTTCACCCCTCCACTTT. This translates into CASSDGSWGLASPLHF.

There are a few counts of this clonotype. The chain employs TRBV2 and TRBJ2-5; the D gene is possibly TRBD2 (5 bases). Germline CDR1 is SNHLY and CDR2 is FYNNEI. CDR3 length equals 14 residues. V gave up 5 bases and J gave up 5 bases, with 15 bases separating them. CDR3 sequence reads: CASSYLGRWETQYF. CDR3 nucleotides: TGTGCCAGCAGTTACCTAGGGAGATGGGAGACCCAGTACTTC.

This sequence joins TRBV29-1 and TRBJ1-2; 7 nucleotides match TRBD1. CDR1 SQVTM and CDR2 ANQGSEA come from the germline V gene. The junction had 10 bases not matched to a gene; V was cut back by 8 bases and J by 4 bases. The CDR3 is 13 residues long. In DNA form, the CDR3 reads TGCAGCAGGGATCGCGACAGGGCCTATGGCTACACCTTC. It codes for CSRDRDRAYGYTF.

This clonotype turned up a few times. The chain joins TRBV7-2 to TRBJ1-2, with TRBD1 as a possible D gene (5 bases). In germline, CDR1 is SGHTA, CDR2 FQGNSA. This CDR3 is 12 amino acids long. Trimming removed 5 bases at V and 10 bases at J, with 14 bases between. In nucleotides, the CDR3 is TGTGCCAGCAGCCCGGGACGTACTGACTACACCTTC. This codes for CASSPGRTDYTF. The complete variable domain, with remaining parts taken from reference TRBV7-2 and TRBJ1-2, reads GAGVSQSPSNKVTEKGKDVELRCDPISGHTALYWYRQSLGQGLEFLIYFQGNSAPDKSGLPSDRFSAERTGGSVSTLTIQRTQQEDSAVYLCASSPGRTDYTFGSGTRLTVV.

The CDR3 region is CASVGQGASYEQYF. CDR3 in DNA: TGTGCCAGCGTTGGACAGGGGGCCTCCTACGAGCAGTACTTC. V usage is TRBV25-1 and J usage is TRBJ2-7; 11 bases map to TRBD1. The CDR3 is made up of 14 amino acids. Germline V CDR1 and CDR2: MGHDK, SYGVNS. Trimming cost V 8 bases and J 0 bases; bases outside gene matches: 3.